The 5 T cell receptor beta chains presented below share a single source sample, sequenced in a study of beta chain features in type 1 diabetes. Every isolated RNA sample was fully reverse transcribed, so sequencing captured expressed TCRB transcripts. The protocol was immunoSEQ multiplex PCR, while the TCRdb copy is restricted to in-frame clones and leaves out a portion. Altogether about 410,000 clones are present, around 13% being singletons, with the ten largest covering about 0.04%. Source material: naive CD4+ T cells from blood. Every receptor here comes from a man younger than 40 in good health.

The V gene is TRBV18, the J gene TRBJ2-3; no clear D gene. Between the trimmed V and J ends, which lost 5 bases and 6 bases, there was a span of 18 bases. This CDR3 has 15 amino acids. Germline CDR1 reads KGHSH; CDR2 reads LQKENI. The chain's CDR3 is CASSSVQVITDTQYF. DNA of the CDR3: TGTGCCAGCTCATCCGTCCAAGTCATAACGGATACGCAGTATTTT.

The table lists this clone with a few counts. The rearrangement uses TRBV7-9 and TRBJ1-1; D not resolved. Germline V gene lookup returns CDR1 SEHNR and CDR2 FQNEAQ (reference sequence). Trimming cost V 2 bases and J 4 bases, with 5 bases left between them. The CDR3 loop spans 12 amino acids. CDR3 nucleotides: TGTGCCAGCAGCTTAACGGGCACTGAAGCTTTCTTT. This sequence encodes CASSLTGTEAFF.

The chain combines TRBV7-3 with TRBJ2-1, with D tentatively TRBD1 (6 bases). CDR3 length: 15 amino acids. V lost 0 bases and J lost 4, with 10 bases in between. The germline V gene encodes CDR1 SGHTA and CDR2 FQGTGA. The CDR3 protein is CASSLTRGRYNEQFF. For the CDR3, the DNA is TGTGCCAGCAGCTTAACCAGGGGTCGGTACAATGAGCAGTTCTTC.

This clone was counted a few times. This chain connects TRBV4-3 to TRBJ2-1; maybe TRBD1 (6 bases). V was shortened by 2 bases and J by 10 bases, with 9 bases between the two germline ends. Germline loops: CDR1 LGHNA, CDR2 YSLEER. The CDR3 runs 12 residues. The CDR3 DNA reads TGCGCCAGCAGCCAATTGGGGGCAGAGCAGTTCTTC. Translating gives CASSQLGAEQFF.

This chain uses TRBV7-2 with TRBJ2-6; 11 bases are shared with TRBD1. CDR1 SGHTA and CDR2 FQGNSA come from the germline V gene. The CDR3 loop spans 17 amino acids. V shed 5 bases, J shed 0 bases, and the junction held 3 bases outside the gene matches. The CDR3 DNA follows: TGTGCCAGCAGCGGGACAGGGGGACCCTCTGGGGCCAACGTCCTGACTTTC. It specifies CASSGTGGPSGANVLTF.